This entry describes one T cell receptor beta chain. Its antigen remains unknown. This entry belongs to a study of shared clonotypes between healthy human individuals. Study-level points and caveats: About 5% was the fraction of naive CD4 clonotypes found shared across four donors. Naive subsets tended to show greater estimated richness than memory subsets.

Naivety among CD8 cells was defined by CD45RO negativity and positive CCR7 selection, thereby excluding terminally differentiated effector memory CD45RA+ cells. Nashville, Tennessee was home to all donors, who were Caucasian adults. Per the original methods: Because ImmunoSEQ provided only junction sequences with no quality scores, the filtering differed. Clones were read by immunoSEQ multiplex PCR, and TCRdb kept only the in-frame ones, dropping some. V and J calls and clone size are copied from that table; D and trimming were computed from the DNA. The table records nearly 2 million clones, about 94% of them present only once. The source material was naive CD8+ T cells sorted from blood. The sequence came from a young man in good health.

The CDR3 DNA is TGTGCCTGGAGCCTAGAGCCGGGACAGCTTTACGAGCAGTACTTC. Encoded protein: CAWSLEPGQLYEQYF. V usage is TRBV30 and J usage is TRBJ2-7; 7 bases fit TRBD1. This CDR3 region has 15 residues. Germline V gene lookup returns CDR1 GTSNPN and CDR2 SVGIG (reference sequence). J was trimmed by 4 bases and V by 3 bases; bases with no gene match: 12.